The rows below give T cell receptor beta chains drawn from one sample of a study of blood T cell repertoires in COVID-19. TCRdb's copy holds only in-frame clones and misses some; the assay was immunoSEQ multiplex PCR. The sample has more than 350,000 clones; approximately 91% are singletons. Sequencing was carried out using PBMCs or T cells enriched from blood (not recorded which). Every receptor here comes from a woman aged 18 to 35 who had been exposed to COVID-19. The CDR3 runs from the conserved cysteine through the conserved F or W. D genes are given only for firm matches. Expanded clones are given a class, and other clones once, few, many or no size at all.

clone_size: .
j_call: TRBJ2-7
cdr3_length: 14
d_call: .
v_call: TRBV4-2
cdr3_nt: TGTGCCAGCAGCCAAGACGGGGGCTCCTACGAGCAGTACTTC
cdr3_aa: CASSQDGGSYEQYF

clone_size: .
j_call: TRBJ2-7
cdr3_length: 13
d_call: .
v_call: TRBV28
cdr3_nt: TGTGCCAGCACCGCGGACAGATCCTACGAGCAGTACTTC
cdr3_aa: CASTADRSYEQYF

clone_size: .
j_call: TRBJ1-6
cdr3_length: 15
d_call: .
v_call: TRBV6-5
cdr3_nt: TGTGCCAGCATTATACAGGGCCGGAATAATTCACCCCTCCACTTT
cdr3_aa: CASIIQGRNNSPLHF

clone_size: .
j_call: TRBJ2-3
cdr3_length: 12
d_call: .
v_call: TRBV5-4
cdr3_nt: TGTGCCAGCAGCTTGTACACAGATACGCAGTATTTT
cdr3_aa: CASSLYTDTQYF

clone_size: .
j_call: TRBJ2-7
cdr3_length: 13
d_call: .
v_call: TRBV13
cdr3_nt: TGTGCCAGCAGCCGATGGGACTCTTACGAGCAGTACTTC
cdr3_aa: CASSRWDSYEQYF

clone_size: .
j_call: TRBJ1-4
cdr3_length: 16
d_call: TRBD1
v_call: TRBV9
cdr3_nt: TGTGCCAGCAGCGCCACAGGGGGAGGAAAGTATGAAAAACTGTTTTTT
cdr3_aa: CASSATGGGKYEKLFF

clone_size: few
j_call: TRBJ2-1
cdr3_length: 16
d_call: .
v_call: TRBV5-4
cdr3_nt: TGTGCCAGCAGCTTGGCCGGCGGGTCCTCCTACAATGAGCAGTTCTTC
cdr3_aa: CASSLAGGSSYNEQFF

clone_size: .
j_call: TRBJ1-4
cdr3_length: 15
d_call: .
v_call: TRBV6-5
cdr3_nt: TGTGCCAGCAGCGCCGTTCGGGTTACTAATGAAAAACTGTTTTTT
cdr3_aa: CASSAVRVTNEKLFF

clone_size: .
j_call: TRBJ2-1
cdr3_length: 15
d_call: TRBD1
v_call: TRBV2
cdr3_nt: TGTGCCAGCAGAGTTTCCGGGACAGGGAACAATGAGCAGTTCTTC
cdr3_aa: CASRVSGTGNNEQFF

clone_size: .
j_call: TRBJ2-5
cdr3_length: 17
d_call: .
v_call: TRBV28
cdr3_nt: TGTGCCAGCAGCCCCTTTTGGACCCCGGGACACTGGGAGACCCAGTACTTC
cdr3_aa: CASSPFWTPGHWETQYF

clone_size: .
j_call: TRBJ1-1
cdr3_length: 11
d_call: TRBD1
v_call: TRBV2
cdr3_nt: TGTGCCACCATTCAACAGGGGAGAGCTTTCTTT
cdr3_aa: CATIQQGRAFF

clone_size: .
j_call: TRBJ2-7
cdr3_length: 15
d_call: .
v_call: TRBV7-9
cdr3_nt: TGTGCCAGCAGCCCGGACTGGACCAAGAGCTACGAGCAGTACTTC
cdr3_aa: CASSPDWTKSYEQYF

clone_size: .
j_call: TRBJ1-5
cdr3_length: 17
d_call: TRBD1
v_call: TRBV27
cdr3_nt: TGTGCCAGCAGTGCGCACTTCACAGGGGGGCTCATGCAGCCCCAGCATTTT
cdr3_aa: CASSAHFTGGLMQPQHF

clone_size: many
j_call: TRBJ2-6
cdr3_length: 15
d_call: .
v_call: TRBV11-3
cdr3_nt: TGTGCCAGCAGCCCAGGGGTCTCTGGGGCCAACGTCCTGACTTTC
cdr3_aa: CASSPGVSGANVLTF

clone_size: few
j_call: TRBJ1-3
cdr3_length: 17
d_call: .
v_call: TRBV9
cdr3_nt: TGTGCCAGCAGCACCACTCCCCTGGTGAGCTCTGGAAACACCATATATTTT
cdr3_aa: CASSTTPLVSSGNTIYF